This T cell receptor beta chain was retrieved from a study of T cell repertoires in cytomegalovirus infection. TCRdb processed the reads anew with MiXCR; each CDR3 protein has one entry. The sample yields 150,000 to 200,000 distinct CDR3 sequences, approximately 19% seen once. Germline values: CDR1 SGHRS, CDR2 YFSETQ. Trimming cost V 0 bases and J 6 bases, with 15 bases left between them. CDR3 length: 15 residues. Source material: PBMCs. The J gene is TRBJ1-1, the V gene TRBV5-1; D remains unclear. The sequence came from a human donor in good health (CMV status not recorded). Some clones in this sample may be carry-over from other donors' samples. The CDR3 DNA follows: TGCGCCAGCAGCTTGGATGGAGATCTGTACGCTGAAGCTTTCTTT. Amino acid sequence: CASSLDGDLYAEAFF.